This is a list of T cell receptor beta chains from one sample in a study of control samples from healthy donors and cancer patients. Method: immunoSEQ multiplex PCR; TCRdb's copy keeps in-frame clones and lacks some. The sample holds 120,000 or so clones, 85% to 95% seen once. The sample comprised PBMCs. The receptors were sampled from an elderly man with head and neck cancer. The CDR3 runs from the conserved cysteine through the conserved F or W. The D gene is left open where the match is weak. Not all rows give a size; the values are once, few, many and, for expanded clones, a class.

NA,NA,13,TRBJ1-1,TRBV18,CASIRGRATEAFF,TGTGCCAGCATTAGGGGCAGGGCCACTGAAGCTTTCTTT
NA,NA,13,TRBJ1-1,TRBV16,CASSPRSGTEAFF,TGTGCCAGCAGCCCTAGGAGTGGCACTGAAGCTTTCTTT
TRBD2,NA,15,TRBJ2-1,TRBV5-1,CASSLGLAGRDEQFF,TGCGCCAGCAGCTTGGGACTAGCGGGGAGGGATGAGCAGTTCTTC
NA,NA,13,TRBJ2-7,TRBV4-1,CASSLEEYYEQYF,TGCGCCAGCAGCCTCGAAGAATACTACGAGCAGTACTTC
TRBD2,NA,16,TRBJ2-5,TRBV5-5,CASSPTFTSGRETQYF,TGTGCCAGCAGCCCTACCTTCACTAGCGGGAGAGAGACCCAGTACTTC
NA,NA,12,TRBJ2-1,TRBV11-2,CASSLEYNEQFF,TGTGCCAGCAGCTTGGAATACAATGAGCAGTTCTTC
NA,NA,13,TRBJ1-1,TRBV29-1,CSVERGGLTEAFF,TGCAGCGTTGAAAGGGGCGGGCTAACTGAAGCTTTCTTT
NA,NA,18,TRBJ2-7,TRBV4-3,CASSQVLYPGTGSYEQYF,TGCGCCAGCAGCCAAGTCTTATACCCCGGGACGGGATCCTACGAGCAGTACTTC
TRBD2,NA,15,TRBJ2-7,TRBV5-1,CASSSGRGGAYEQYF,TGCGCCAGCAGCTCCGGGAGGGGGGGGGCCTACGAGCAGTACTTC
TRBD1,NA,17,TRBJ2-2,TRBV24-1,CATSDGGDRGRTGELFF,TGTGCCACCAGTGATGGGGGAGACAGGGGGCGGACCGGGGAGCTGTTTTTT
NA,once,14,TRBJ2-7,TRBV25-1,CASSDRASTYEQYF,TGTGCCAGCAGTGACCGCGCCTCCACCTACGAGCAGTACTTC
NA,NA,16,TRBJ2-1,TRBV7-2,CASSLARGVAYNEQFF,TGTGCCAGCAGCTTAGCACGGGGAGTCGCCTACAATGAGCAGTTCTTC
TRBD1,once,15,TRBJ1-2,TRBV6-6,CASSHGDRAGYGYTF,TGTGCCAGCAGCCACGGGGACAGGGCAGGCTATGGCTACACCTTC
NA,NA,16,TRBJ2-1,TRBV7-9,CASSRWDFGSYNEQFF,TGTGCCAGCAGCCGTTGGGACTTCGGCTCCTACAATGAGCAGTTCTTC
NA,NA,13,TRBJ2-5,TRBV10-1,CASSEDRSVTQYF,TGCGCCAGCAGTGAAGACAGATCGGTGACCCAGTACTTC
NA,NA,14,TRBJ2-7,TRBV9,CASSVGTVLQEQYF,TGTGCCAGCAGCGTAGGTACAGTACTACAAGAGCAGTACTTC
NA,NA,17,TRBJ1-4,TRBV2,CASSRGTVYDASEKLFF,TGTGCCAGCAGTAGAGGTACAGTGTACGACGCTAGTGAAAAACTGTTTTTT
TRBD1,NA,16,TRBJ2-1,TRBV7-9,CASSSLGQGTNNEQFF,TGTGCCAGCAGCTCCCTGGGACAGGGTACTAACAATGAGCAGTTCTTC
NA,NA,15,TRBJ2-2,TRBV7-2,CASSLVGARTGELFF,TGTGCCAGCAGCTTAGTCGGAGCCAGGACCGGGGAGCTGTTTTTT
TRBD2,NA,15,TRBJ2-2,TRBV5-6,CASSPQLAGGGELFF,TGTGCCAGCAGCCCCCAATTAGCGGGGGGCGGGGAGCTGTTTTTT
TRBD2,NA,16,TRBJ2-2,TRBV18,CASSPPSGRTTGELFF,TGTGCCAGCTCACCACCCAGCGGGAGGACTACCGGGGAGCTGTTTTTT
NA,NA,15,TRBJ1-5,TRBV2,CASSAGRSSNQPQHF,TGTGCCAGCAGCGCCGGGAGGAGTTCCAATCAGCCCCAGCATTTT
NA,NA,17,TRBJ2-1,TRBV15,CATSFSTGRTFYNEQFF,TGTGCCACCAGCTTTTCGACTGGCCGGACTTTCTACAATGAGCAGTTCTTC
NA,NA,13,TRBJ2-2,TRBV12-3/TRBV12-4,CASSLRATGELFF,TGTGCCAGCAGTTTGAGGGCGACCGGGGAGCTGTTTTTT
NA,NA,15,TRBJ1-3,TRBV7-9,CASSHRWSSGNTIYF,TGTGCCAGCAGCCACAGATGGAGCTCTGGAAACACCATATATTTT
NA,NA,13,TRBJ2-5,TRBV2,CASSDSRTETQYF,TGTGCCAGCAGTGATTCGAGAACAGAGACCCAGTACTTC
TRBD1,NA,14,TRBJ2-7,TRBV29-1,CSVEETGAPYEQYF,TGCAGCGTTGAAGAGACAGGGGCGCCCTACGAGCAGTACTTC